Listed below are T cell receptor beta chains from one sample, sequenced in a study of T cells after yellow fever vaccination. In TCRdb, the 5' RACE reads were re-called with MiXCR into one record per CDR3 protein. Found here are 300,000 to 350,000 distinct CDR3 sequences, around 4.3% of them singletons; the top ten hold roughly a fifth. The sample was PBMCs, taken 15 days after the yellow fever booster vaccination. The receptors were gathered from a man aged 18-30 years who received the YFV17D yellow fever vaccine. Each CDR3 is given with its conserved first and last residue. The D gene is left open where the match is weak. Some rows have no size entry. The others give once, few or many, or a class for an expanded clone.

size: NA
D: NA
V: TRBV19
J: TRBJ2-7
DNA: TGTGCCAGTAGTATGGCGACCTCCTACGAGCAGTACTTC
CDR3: CASSMATSYEQYF

size: many
D: TRBD1
V: TRBV11-2
J: TRBJ2-7
DNA: TGTGCCAGCAGCTTTCCCGGGACAGGCAGCTACGAGCAGTACTTC
CDR3: CASSFPGTGSYEQYF

size: NA
D: NA
V: TRBV7-9
J: TRBJ1-3
DNA: TGTGCCAGCAGCCACTTCCGCGTCCCCTCTGGATACACCATATATTTT
CDR3: CASSHFRVPSGYTIYF

size: many
D: NA
V: TRBV5-1
J: TRBJ1-1
DNA: TGCGCCACCATGGACAGTGGGGGGACTGAAGCTTTCTTT
CDR3: CATMDSGGTEAFF

size: many
D: TRBD1
V: TRBV20-1
J: TRBJ1-6
DNA: TGCAGTGCTCGACAGGGGATCTCACCCCTCCACTTT
CDR3: CSARQGISPLHF

size: many
D: TRBD1
V: TRBV6-5
J: TRBJ1-4
DNA: TGTGCCAGCAGTCCCCGGGACAGAGCCCGAAAACTGTTTTTT
CDR3: CASSPRDRARKLFF

size: many
D: NA
V: TRBV7-2
J: TRBJ1-1
DNA: TGTGCCAGCACCTTTCAGGGGCTGACTGAAGCTTTCTTT
CDR3: CASTFQGLTEAFF

size: few
D: NA
V: TRBV30
J: TRBJ2-2
DNA: TGTGCCTGGAGTGTACAGATGGTAGGGCTCGGGGAGCTGTTTTTT
CDR3: CAWSVQMVGLGELFF

size: few
D: NA
V: TRBV6-5
J: TRBJ1-2
DNA: TGTGCCAGCAGCGGACAGCAGGCGGAGGATCACTATGGCTACACCTTC
CDR3: CASSGQQAEDHYGYTF

size: many
D: NA
V: TRBV5-6
J: TRBJ1-1
DNA: TGTGCCAGCAGCTTGAGCGGAGGCGGGCGGAGGAACACTGAAGCTTTCTTT
CDR3: CASSLSGGGRRNTEAFF

size: few
D: TRBD2
V: TRBV7-9
J: TRBJ2-2
DNA: TGTGCCAGCGAGCGGGGGGCCAGCACCGGGGAGCTGTTTTTT
CDR3: CASERGASTGELFF

size: few
D: NA
V: TRBV3-1
J: TRBJ2-3
DNA: TGTGCCAGCAGCCAAGTTGTGCGCGATACGCAGTATTTT
CDR3: CASSQVVRDTQYF

size: NA
D: NA
V: TRBV10-3
J: TRBJ2-7
DNA: TGTGCCATCAGTGAGTTCGCCGAGCAGTACTTC
CDR3: CAISEFAEQYF

size: many
D: NA
V: TRBV7-6
J: TRBJ2-5
DNA: TGTGCCAGCAGCTTTTATAGCTCCGACCAGTACTTC
CDR3: CASSFYSSDQYF

size: few
D: NA
V: TRBV19
J: TRBJ2-7
DNA: TGTGCCAGTAGTATAGCCAGAAGCTCCTACGAGCAGTACTTC
CDR3: CASSIARSSYEQYF

size: many
D: NA
V: TRBV18
J: TRBJ1-4
DNA: TGTGCCAGCTCACCAGGGTATACGGATGAAAAACTGTTTTTT
CDR3: CASSPGYTDEKLFF

size: many
D: NA
V: TRBV6-5
J: TRBJ1-1
DNA: TGTGCCAGCAGTTACTCGCAATTAAACACTGAAGCTTTCTTT
CDR3: CASSYSQLNTEAFF

size: NA
D: TRBD2
V: TRBV20-1
J: TRBJ2-1
DNA: TGCAGTGCTAGAGATGTATTAGCGGGGTCCTACAATGAGCAGTTCTTC
CDR3: CSARDVLAGSYNEQFF

size: many
D: NA
V: TRBV7-9
J: TRBJ2-2
DNA: TGTGCCAGCAGCTTCGAGGTGACGGCCGGGGAGCTGTTTTTT
CDR3: CASSFEVTAGELFF

size: NA
D: NA
V: TRBV4-3
J: TRBJ1-2
DNA: TGCGCCAGCAACCCAGAGACAGGCTCTAACTATGGCTACACCTTC
CDR3: CASNPETGSNYGYTF

size: NA
D: NA
V: TRBV21-1
J: TRBJ1-1
DNA: TGTGCCAGCAGCAAAACTACTCAGGGGGCTCTGAACACTGAAGCTTTCTTT
CDR3: CASSKTTQGALNTEAFF

size: NA
D: TRBD2
V: TRBV7-3
J: TRBJ2-1
DNA: TGTGCCAGCAGCTTAGTCCCCAGGAGCGGGGAAGAGTTCTTC
CDR3: CASSLVPRSGEEFF

size: many
D: TRBD1
V: TRBV4-3
J: TRBJ1-1
DNA: TGCGCCAGCAGCCGACAGGGAGACACTGAAGCTTTCTTT
CDR3: CASSRQGDTEAFF

size: many
D: TRBD1
V: TRBV12-3/TRBV12-4
J: TRBJ2-1
DNA: TGTGCCAGCAGTTATCAGGGGGCGCGATACAATGAGCAGTTCTTC
CDR3: CASSYQGARYNEQFF

size: few
D: NA
V: TRBV12-3/TRBV12-4
J: TRBJ2-7
DNA: TGTGCCAGCAGAAAGAACAGGGTCCACGAGCAGTACTTC
CDR3: CASRKNRVHEQYF

size: few
D: TRBD1
V: TRBV5-6
J: TRBJ2-1
DNA: TGTGCCAGCAGCTTAGGGGGCAGGGCCTACAATGAGCAGTTCTTC
CDR3: CASSLGGRAYNEQFF

size: NA
D: NA
V: TRBV6-2/TRBV6-3
J: TRBJ1-1
DNA: TGTGCCAGCAGTTACGGCAGGCTTGGCACTGAAGCTTTCTTT
CDR3: CASSYGRLGTEAFF

size: many
D: TRBD2
V: TRBV7-2
J: TRBJ2-3
DNA: TGTGCCAGCAGCACCGACAGACTAGCGGGGGGGAGGAATACGCAGTATTTT
CDR3: CASSTDRLAGGRNTQYF

size: many
D: NA
V: TRBV7-9
J: TRBJ2-7
DNA: TGTGCCAGCAGCTTAACGAGGAGTGCTCTGGGCGAGCAGTACTTC
CDR3: CASSLTRSALGEQYF

size: many
D: TRBD1
V: TRBV4-2
J: TRBJ2-1
DNA: TGTGCCAGCAGCCAAGGACAGGGGGGCTCCTACAATGAGCAGTTCTTC
CDR3: CASSQGQGGSYNEQFF

size: few
D: TRBD2
V: TRBV11-3
J: TRBJ2-1
DNA: TGTGCCAGCAGCTTGGGGACTAGTGGCGATGAGCAGTTCTTC
CDR3: CASSLGTSGDEQFF

size: NA
D: NA
V: TRBV7-9
J: TRBJ1-1
DNA: TGTGCCAGCAGCCTCACCGTTGAAGCTTTCTTT
CDR3: CASSLTVEAFF

size: few
D: NA
V: TRBV20-1
J: TRBJ1-5
DNA: TGCAGTGCTAGGCGACAGAGGGATCAGCCCCAGCATTTT
CDR3: CSARRQRDQPQHF

size: many
D: NA
V: TRBV7-2
J: TRBJ2-3
DNA: TGTGCCAGCAGCCTGGGGATAGCAGGCACAGATACGCAGTATTTT
CDR3: CASSLGIAGTDTQYF